Sequencing of this T cell receptor beta chain was carried out in a study of CD8 T cells in ankylosing spondylitis (dated by TCRdb to 2015 to 2018). In terms of the full investigation: T cell receptor beta repertoires were profiled in healthy donors and ankylosing spondylitis patients so that disease-linked TCR variants could be found. Peripheral blood was sampled, and synovial fluid was additionally collected from ankylosing spondylitis patients. In total, the full study cohort was made up of roughly 110 healthy donors and about two dozen ankylosing spondylitis patients. The paper's findings and limits, for the study overall: Some motif variants had previously been reported in the synovial fluid and blood of reactive arthritis patients, which suggests shared mechanisms of disease initiation. Significant enrichment of the disease-linked clones was reported in matched synovial fluid samples from ankylosing spondylitis patients. A CD8+ phenotype was shown by the disease-linked clones, which were found at relatively low frequencies in peripheral blood. A TCR beta motif made up of roughly eight highly homologous amino acid variants appeared to be characteristic of blood from ankylosing spondylitis patients.

At least ten counts were recorded for this clonotype. Its antigen remains unidentified. Base-call qualities are not available, and no considerably larger clone is one nucleotide away. Measured from the cysteine to the phenylalanine, the CDR3 is 16 residues long. Only the CDR3 DNA stays, 48 bases, in frame from base 1. CDR1 SGHRS and CDR2 YFSETQ are derived from the germline V gene. Relative to germline, V is missing 2 bases and J is missing 1 base, with 7 bases of the junction outside any gene match. The sequencing machine was an Illumina HiSeq 2500. Quantitative 5'-RACE with molecular barcodes was the method used to prepare the TCR beta libraries. Per the original workflow: To identify disease-linked TCR variants, a new computational method was used, one built on a probabilistic model of VDJ rearrangement. The public sequencing data were trimmed at Q25 with fastp and processed into clonotypes with MiXCR by TCRdb, which kept only in-frame beta chains. Every CDR3 protein is listed once, alongside the most common genes and DNA of its rows. The V and J calls were determined by TCRdb, not by the authors. Within this sample are over 200,000 distinct CDR3 sequences, with roughly 10% of them counted one time only. About 20% of the sample comes from the top ten.

Material for sequencing was blood, either unsorted or a sorted T cell fraction (not recorded which). In this chain, TRBV5-1 is recombined with TRBJ2-5; 8 nucleotides in the junction match TRBD2. The TCR sequence derives from a male donor with ankylosing spondylitis or in good health (not recorded which). The CDR3 here reads CASSFILAGSQETQYF. The DNA reads as follows: TGCGCCAGCAGCTTCATCTTAGCGGGGAGCCAAGAGACCCAGTACTTC. The entire variable domain, with the stretches around the CDR3 drawn from the reference TRBV5-1 and TRBJ2-5 proteins, is KAGVTQTPRYLIKTRGQQVTLSCSPISGHRSVSWYQQTPGQGLQFLFEYFSETQRNKGNFPGRFSGRQFSNSRSEMNVSTLELGDSALYLCASSFILAGSQETQYFGPGTRLLVL.